Sequencing of this T cell receptor beta chain was carried out in a study of CD8+CD57+ T cells in acquired aplastic anemia. All sequencing subjects had displayed CD8+CD57+ cell expansion on flow cytometry. With no exception, the patients had severe acquired aplastic anemia. No patient had been given any therapy when blood was sampled. It was genomic DNA that served as the template for profiling TCR beta VDJ and CDR3. TCRdb reprocessed the reads with MiXCR, giving one entry per CDR3 protein. The sample holds around 180,000 distinct CDR3 sequences, around 50% seen once. The source is a human donor with aplastic anemia. Input material: sorted CD4+, CD8+, or CD8+CD57+ T cells (not recorded which) from PBMCs.

In DNA, the CDR3 is TGCGCCAGCAGCTTGGTGGCGGGGGCCTACGAGCAGTACTTC. This sequence encodes CASSLVAGAYEQYF. The V gene is TRBV5-1, the J gene TRBJ2-7; 7 bases are a match to TRBD2. Germline assignment: CDR1 SGHRS and CDR2 YFSETQ. There are 14 residues in the CDR3. Trimming removed 0 bases from V and 2 bases from J; junction bases left unmatched: 2.